A selection of T cell receptor beta chains follows, all from one sample in a study of cytomegalovirus exposure and HLA in healthy donors. The method was immunoSEQ multiplex PCR; TCRdb's version includes in-frame clones alone and lacks a portion of them. The sample consists of about 130,000 clones, less than 80% of them appearing once. Material: PBMCs. These TCRs come from a man aged 35 to 55 in good health and CMV-seropositive. The conserved cysteine and the conserved F or W are not part of the CDR3 here. D genes are given only for firm matches.

j_call v_call d_call cdr3_aa
TRBJ1-2 TRBV5-6 TRBD1 ASSASGTGYGYT
TRBJ2-7 TRBV5-6 - ASSLSPRGYEQY
TRBJ2-3 TRBV9 - ASSTLADTQY
TRBJ2-2 TRBV5-1 - ASSLVWATGELF
TRBJ2-5 TRBV7-9 TRBD2 ASSSRTSGGRETQY
TRBJ2-4 TRBV7-2 - ASSGFSKNIQY
TRBJ2-7 TRBV7-2 - ASSLIKVSSYEQY
TRBJ2-5 TRBV18 TRBD1 ATNSKGQGETQY
TRBJ2-2 TRBV12-5 TRBD1 ASGPDRANTGELF
TRBJ2-2 TRBV5-4 - ASSLVGDPGELF
TRBJ2-1 TRBV7-2 TRBD2 ASSSISRRTSGVNEQF
TRBJ2-7 TRBV6-1 - ASSESSYEQY
TRBJ2-2 TRBV10-3 TRBD2 AISESTGGLAGPRTGELF
TRBJ2-7 TRBV29-1 - SVEVSQGNEQY
TRBJ1-2 TRBV28 - ASSLATSGYT
TRBJ2-7 TRBV5-5 - ASLGRNYEQY
TRBJ1-2 TRBV18 - ASSPGGGNYGYT
TRBJ1-2 TRBV6-5 - ASSYSRGIDGYT
TRBJ2-3 TRBV6-6 - ASSPGWREDTDTQY
TRBJ2-1 TRBV4-3 TRBD2 ASSQDYSGDLNEQF
TRBJ2-1 TRBV11-1 TRBD1 ASSSRSGTGNNEQF
TRBJ2-6 TRBV5-1 TRBD1 ASSLGDRGRAGANVLT
TRBJ1-1 TRBV19 - ASTFQTSTAEAF
TRBJ2-3 TRBV7-2 - ASSSGLSPADTQY
TRBJ2-5 TRBV7-7 TRBD1 ASSRRDRQETQY
TRBJ1-4 TRBV5-4 TRBD1 ASSPGQGATNEKLF
TRBJ2-7 TRBV27 - ASSPLTGYEQY
TRBJ1-5 TRBV19 - ASSSPGVPNQPQH
TRBJ1-1 TRBV5-1 TRBD1 ASSTSPGQGNTEAF
TRBJ1-1 TRBV7-2 - ASSLKHANTEAF
TRBJ2-7 TRBV4-2 TRBD2 ASSRGLAGEIPYEQY
TRBJ2-1 TRBV2 - ASRNRGAAYNEQF
TRBJ1-1 TRBV5-1 - ASSLNGGTDTEAF
TRBJ1-4 TRBV20-1 - SAKTGEKLF
TRBJ1-6 TRBV6-6 TRBD1 ASSRLDRLSSPLH
TRBJ2-7 TRBV2 - ASVQGRGYEQY
TRBJ1-1 TRBV9 - ASSVGGGREAF
TRBJ2-7 TRBV6-1 - ASSARLIREQY
TRBJ2-5 TRBV6-4 - ASLTMEETQY
TRBJ2-7 TRBV6-6 - ASSFGDFYEQY
TRBJ2-4 TRBV11-2 TRBD2 ASSLAGLAENIQY
TRBJ2-7 TRBV4-1 - ASSQAVSGLGEQY
TRBJ2-5 TRBV11-3 - ASSFSSQETQY
TRBJ1-1 TRBV29-1 TRBD1 SVDPSTGNEAF
TRBJ1-2 TRBV11-2 - ASNLDSEGGYT
TRBJ2-7 TRBV4-1 - ASSSSRSYEQY